The 29 T cell receptor beta chains below were found in one sample sequenced in a study of T-cell memory formation after mild COVID-19. Via MiXCR, TCRdb re-called the 5' RACE reads, giving one row per CDR3 protein. The sample lists 150,000 to 200,000 distinct CDR3 sequences, 20% to 25% occurring once. Sequenced sample: PBMCs or a T cell subset sorted from them (not recorded which). Receptor source: an adult woman who had mild COVID-19 (a few samples of this study predate the infection). Cell type and time point are not known.

CDR3 sequence (DNA): TGTGCCACCAGTGAGGCCGGGACAAAGGGGACTGAAGCTTTCTTT. Its protein product is CATSEAGTKGTEAFF. The chain carries TRBV24-1 and TRBJ1-1; possibly TRBD1 for D (6 bases). The V end was cut by 4 bases, the J end by 5 bases, with 16 bases between. The length of the CDR3 is 15 residues. CDR1 KGHDR and CDR2 SFDVKD come from the germline V gene.

The V call is TRBV29-1, the J call TRBJ2-7; 9 nucleotides match TRBD1. The CDR3 runs 15 residues. The germline CDR1 and CDR2 sequences are SQVTM and ANQGSEA. V was clipped by 7 bases and J by 3 bases; unmatched bases: 13. The CDR3 loop is CSARIGQGQIYEQYF. Written as DNA, the CDR3 is TGCAGCGCCAGGATTGGACAGGGGCAAATCTACGAGCAGTACTTC.

Notes on this clonotype: Being one base from a much bigger clone, this may be a read error. V is TRBV12-3 or TRBV12-4 and J is TRBJ2-7; D is ambiguous. V was shortened by 3 bases and J by 6 bases, with 12 bases between the two germline ends. The CDR3 is made up of 13 amino acids. The CDR3 DNA sequence: TGTGCCAGCAGTTTCAATGGCTGTTCCGAGCAGTACTTC. This codes for CASSFNGCSEQYF.

V gene TRBV6-5 combines with J gene TRBJ2-7, with D possibly being TRBD1 or TRBD2 (5 bases each). The CDR3 totals 13 residues. V shed 2 bases and J shed 5 bases, with 10 bases lying between them. CDR1 is MNHEY, CDR2 SVGAGI, per germline. DNA for the CDR3: TGTGCCAGCAGTTACGGGGGAACCCACGAGCAGTACTTC. It specifies CASSYGGTHEQYF.

This chain joins TRBV6-2 or TRBV6-3 and TRBJ2-7; TRBD1 matches at 9 bases. The CDR3 extends over 16 amino acids. Losses at the gene ends were 0 bases for V and 3 bases for J; bases not matched to a gene: 6. The germline CDR1 and CDR2 sequences are MNHEY and SVGEGT. The CDR3 loop reads CASSYSQGQGFYEQYF. The CDR3 nucleotides are TGTGCCAGCAGTTACTCTCAGGGACAGGGTTTCTACGAGCAGTACTTC.

V and J are TRBV11-3 and TRBJ2-2, with 14 bases matching TRBD2. V was pared by 1 base and J by 0 bases, with 4 bases of the junction left unmatched. Germline-derived CDR1 and CDR2 are SGHNT and YENEEA. CDR3 length: 19 amino acids. For the CDR3, the DNA is TGTGCCAGCAGCTTAGTTGGACTAGCGGGAGGCCCGAACACCGGGGAGCTGTTTTTT. Its translation: CASSLVGLAGGPNTGELFF. Using reference TRBV11-3 and TRBJ2-2 for the parts outside the CDR3, the full variable domain is EAGVVQSPRYKIIEKKQPVAFWCNPISGHNTLYWYLQNLGQGPELLIRYENEEAVDDSQLPKDRFSAERLKGVDSTLKIQPAELGDSAVYLCASSLVGLAGGPNTGELFFGEGSRLTVL.

This clonotype was observed a handful of times. The genes are TRBV2 and TRBJ2-2; D uncertain. Germline loops: CDR1 SNHLY, CDR2 FYNNEI. Between the trimmed V and J ends, which lost 4 bases and 2 bases, there was a span of 11 bases. CDR3 length: 15 amino acids. The CDR3 bases are TGTGCCAGCAGTGTGGGGATTGTTAACACCGGGGAGCTGTTTTTT. It yields the protein CASSVGIVNTGELFF.

The genes are TRBV6-5 and TRBJ2-3, with TRBD2 matching over 11 bases. CDR1 is MNHEY, CDR2 SVGAGI, per germline. J was trimmed by 4 bases and V by 1 base; bases with no gene match: 4. The CDR3 is 16 amino acids. The CDR3 region has the DNA TGTGCCAGCAGTTACTACACTAGCGGGGGCGCAGATACGCAGTATTTT. Translating gives CASSYYTSGGADTQYF.

The V call is TRBV9, the J call TRBJ2-3; D not certain. Trimming removed 4 bases at V and 2 bases at J, with 14 bases between. Germline CDR1 SGDLS, CDR2 YYNGEE. The CDR3 runs to 15 residues. For the CDR3, the DNA is TGTGCCAGCAGCCCCTCTTCCGGATCCACAGATACGCAGTATTTT. Its protein is CASSPSSGSTDTQYF.

The J gene is TRBJ2-1, the V gene TRBV29-1, with D perhaps matching TRBD1 (6 bases). Germline lookup yields CDR1 SQVTM and CDR2 ANQGSEA. The V and J ends lost 1 base and 8 bases respectively, with 9 bases between them. This CDR3 spans 12 amino acids. The CDR3 loop reads CSVEGQGYEQFF. As DNA, the CDR3 is TGCAGCGTTGAAGGTCAGGGGTATGAGCAGTTCTTC.

This rearrangement joins TRBV10-2 to TRBJ2-7; D remains ambiguous. V was trimmed by 8 bases and J by 0 bases, leaving 14 bases between them. The CDR3 has 14 amino acids. The V gene's germline CDR1 is WSHSY and CDR2 SAAADI. Here the CDR3 reads CASGPGSASYEQYF. CDR3 in DNA: TGCGCCAGCGGTCCCGGCTCGGCCTCCTACGAGCAGTACTTC.

This clonotype appeared many times. V is TRBV24-1 and J is TRBJ2-1; 8 nucleotides match TRBD2. The J segment lost 0 bases and the V segment lost 9 bases, leaving 18 bases of the junction unmatched. Germline V CDR1 and CDR2: KGHDR, SFDVKD. The CDR3 extends over 19 amino acids. DNA for the CDR3: TGTGCCACCTCCTCTGGCAGGGTTAGGCGGGGGGCCTCCTACAATGAGCAGTTCTTC. Protein sequence: CATSSGRVRRGASYNEQFF.

The chain employs TRBV24-1 and TRBJ2-1; 13 nucleotides align to TRBD2. Unmatched junction bases numbered 3, after V lost 0 bases and J lost 8 bases. Germline V gives CDR1 KGHDR, CDR2 SFDVKD. The CDR3 covers 16 residues. CDR3 sequence: CATSDLTSGGGDEQFF. DNA of the CDR3: TGTGCCACCAGTGATTTGACTAGCGGGGGGGGGGATGAGCAGTTCTTC.

There are a few counts of this clonotype. The V call is TRBV7-9, the J call TRBJ2-6; D unresolved. This CDR3 contains 14 residues. Looked up from germline, CDR1 is SEHNR and CDR2 is FQNEAQ (reference sequence). V was trimmed by 5 bases and J by 1 base, leaving 6 bases between them. CDR3 in amino acids: CASSPPSGANVLTF. CDR3 bases: TGTGCCAGCAGCCCGCCATCTGGGGCCAACGTCCTGACTTTC.

This clonotype was recorded a few times. This chain links TRBV7-9 with TRBJ2-5; D gene uncertain. V was clipped by 5 bases and J by 4 bases, with 5 bases between them. The CDR3 covers 11 residues. CDR1 is SEHNR, CDR2 FQNEAQ, per germline (reference sequence). Here the CDR3 DNA reads TGTGCCAGCAGCACCCCAGAGACCCAGTACTTC. Its translation: CASSTPETQYF.

The V gene is TRBV6-9, the J gene TRBJ2-7; a weak D match, TRBD2 (6 bases). V lost 2 bases and J 5 bases, leaving 19 bases between the germline ends. This CDR3 has 16 residues. CDR1 and CDR2 (germline): MNHGY, SVAAGI. CDR3 sequence: CASSYMGCAGIHEQYF. The CDR3 DNA reads TGTGCCAGCAGTTATATGGGGTGCGCGGGGATCCACGAGCAGTACTTC.

The J gene is TRBJ2-7, the V gene TRBV11-3; 10 bases are a match to TRBD2. The CDR3 extends over 16 amino acids. Losses at the gene ends were 4 bases for V and 2 bases for J; bases not matched to a gene: 8. Germline V gene sequence: CDR1 SGHNT, CDR2 YENEEA. The CDR3 loop is CASSSDPSGRTYEQYF. The CDR3 DNA reads as TGTGCCAGCAGCTCCGACCCTAGCGGGAGAACCTACGAGCAGTACTTC. Based on the CDR3 plus reference TRBV11-3 and TRBJ2-7, the full variable domain is EAGVVQSPRYKIIEKKQPVAFWCNPISGHNTLYWYLQNLGQGPELLIRYENEEAVDDSQLPKDRFSAERLKGVDSTLKIQPAELGDSAVYLCASSSDPSGRTYEQYFGPGTRLTVT.

This clonotype was seen many times. The chain uses TRBV2 and TRBJ2-7; D is undetermined. The V gene lost 3 bases and the J gene lost 2 bases, with 5 bases spanning the gap. The V gene's germline CDR1 is SNHLY and CDR2 FYNNEI. The CDR3 loop spans 12 amino acids. CDR3 bases: TGTGCCAGCAGTGACGGCACCTACGAGCAGTACTTC. Translation gives CASSDGTYEQYF.

This clonotype showed up just a few times. The chain uses TRBV29-1 and TRBJ2-1, with TRBD2 as a possible D gene (5 bases). The length of the CDR3 is 16 residues. Trimming cost V 0 bases and J 2 bases, with 14 bases left between them. Germline loops: CDR1 SQVTM, CDR2 ANQGSEA. CDR3 amino acids: CSVEDTAGDTYNEQFF. The CDR3 bases are TGCAGCGTTGAAGATACGGCGGGCGATACCTACAATGAGCAGTTCTTC.

V gene TRBV15 combines with J gene TRBJ2-7; 12 bases map to TRBD2. CDR3 length: 15 residues. Trimming took 1 base from V and 3 from J; bases not matched to a gene: 1. From germline, CDR1 is LNHNV and CDR2 YYDKDF (reference sequence). Written as DNA, the CDR3 is TGTGCCACCAGCAGAGGGACTAGCGGGAACTACGAGCAGTACTTC. Its protein is CATSRGTSGNYEQYF.

The V and J genes are TRBV7-9 and TRBJ1-2, with D unclear. Germline CDR1 SEHNR, CDR2 FQNEAQ (reference sequence). This CDR3 has 15 residues. The germline V and J ends were trimmed by 5 bases and 3 bases, with 16 bases remaining between them. CDR3 DNA sequence: TGTGCCAGCAGCCAAAGTGGGCAAGCTTACTATGGCTACACCTTC. It specifies CASSQSGQAYYGYTF.

The genes are TRBV7-9 and TRBJ2-7, with D perhaps matching TRBD1 (5 bases). CDR1 and CDR2 from the germline V gene are SEHNR and FQNEAQ (reference sequence). V was clipped by 4 bases and J by 3 bases, with 16 bases between them. CDR3 length equals 15 residues. This CDR3 is CASSYDRAYSYEQYF. CDR3 DNA: TGTGCCAGCAGCTACGACAGAGCCTACAGCTACGAGCAGTACTTC.

The rearrangement joins TRBV18 to TRBJ1-1, with a possible D match to TRBD1 (5 bases). V gave up 3 bases and J gave up 5 bases, with 13 bases separating them. The CDR3 spans 14 residues. Germline CDR1 KGHSH, CDR2 LQKENI. The CDR3 sequence: CASSPPQGTTEAFF. DNA of the CDR3: TGTGCCAGCTCACCTCCGCAGGGTACGACTGAAGCTTTCTTT.

The chain has TRBV20-1 and TRBJ2-3; D may be TRBD2 (5 bases). The germline V and J ends were trimmed by 2 bases and 1 base, with 13 bases remaining between them. The length of the CDR3 is 15 residues. CDR1 is DFQATT, CDR2 SNEGSKA, per germline (reference sequence). For the CDR3, the DNA is TGCAGTGCTAGACCGGCGGAGGAACGCACAGATACGCAGTATTTT. The encoded protein is CSARPAEERTDTQYF.

This CDR3 is CASSLAGTRLYNEQFF. Here the CDR3 DNA reads TGTGCCAGCAGCTTAGCTGGGACTAGGCTCTACAATGAGCAGTTCTTC. The chain uses TRBV7-6 and TRBJ2-1; TRBD2 matches at 8 bases. V lost 0 bases to trimming and J lost 3 bases; unmatched junction nucleotides: 4. The CDR3 has 16 amino acids. Germline assignment: CDR1 SGHVS and CDR2 FNYEAQ.

The CDR3 nucleotides are TGTGCCAGCAGCGATCGGACAGCAACTAATGAAAAACTGTTTTTT. It translates to CASSDRTATNEKLFF. V gene TRBV5-6 combines with J gene TRBJ1-4; TRBD1 might be the D (6 bases). The V end lost 4 bases, the J end lost 0 bases, and 10 bases lay between the germline ends. The CDR3 has 15 amino acids. From germline, CDR1 is SGHDT and CDR2 YYEEEE.

This clonotype was observed a few times. The chain couples TRBV30 to TRBJ2-3; D gene ambiguous. Trimming removed 0 bases from V and 0 bases from J, with 10 bases in between. The length of the CDR3 is 15 residues. Germline V gene lookup returns CDR1 GTSNPN and CDR2 SVGIG (reference sequence). The CDR3 DNA reads TGTGCCTGGAGTGTAGCCGGAACTAGCACAGATACGCAGTATTTT. This gives the protein CAWSVAGTSTDTQYF.

The chain uses TRBV10-3 and TRBJ2-3; D not resolved. Per germline, CDR1 ENHRY and CDR2 SYGVKD. There are 13 residues in the CDR3. V was cut by 3 bases and J by 5 bases, with 9 bases left in between. The CDR3 sequence: CAISDQLGDTQYF. In nucleotides, the CDR3 is TGTGCCATCAGTGATCAGTTGGGAGATACGCAGTATTTT.

This clonotype was detected only a few times. This chain uses TRBV15 with TRBJ1-5; possibly TRBD1 for D (6 bases). V lost 8 bases and J lost 5, with 19 bases in between. This CDR3 comprises 15 residues. Germline loops: CDR1 LNHNV, CDR2 YYDKDF (reference sequence). As DNA, the CDR3 is TGTGCCACCGAATCGAGTCCAGGGGATGATCAGCCCCAGCATTTT. Translation gives CATESSPGDDQPQHF. The whole variable domain, remainder taken from reference TRBV15 and TRBJ1-5, is DAMVIQNPRYQVTQFGKPVTLSCSQTLNHNVMYWYQQKSSQAPKLLFHYYDKDFNNEADTPDNFQSRRPNTSFCFLDIRSPGLGDTAMYLCATESSPGDDQPQHFGDGTRLSIL.